This T cell receptor (beta chain) derives from a study of cytomegalovirus exposure and HLA in healthy donors. Study-wide background: Samples from HLA-typed donors yielded about 85 million unique TCRs in an early data release. The study, taken as a whole, reports: Later analysis demonstrated an association between a missense DCLRE1C variant and TCR beta V- and J-gene trimming. Earlier analysis yielded a pattern in which most TCR beta V segments were productive about 90% or about 30% of the time. The likely explanation for a cluster of highly shared sequence variants was sequencing artifact.

With regard to this clone: Its antigen is unidentified.

The PCR made use of 60 Vbeta and 13 Jbeta primers. Libraries were prepared by immunoSEQ multiplex PCR; TCRdb keeps only in-frame clonotypes and omits some of them. The data show just under 65,000 clones, with around three quarters seen just once and around 4.7% held by the top ten. The germline V gene has CDR1 MRHNA and CDR2 SNTAGT. CDR3 length equals 14 residues. Losses at the gene ends were 6 bases for V and 0 bases for J; bases not matched to a gene: 3. The V and J genes are TRBV6-4 and TRBJ2-3; TRBD2 agrees at 7 bases. The sample was PBMCs. The TCR originated in a woman aged 25 to 39 in good health and CMV-seronegative. The DNA of the CDR3 is TGTGCCAGCAGCGGGGGGTCAAGCACAGATACGCAGTATTTT. It translates to CASSGGSSTDTQYF.